This T cell receptor (beta chain) stems from a study of radiotherapy plus CTLA-4 blockade in lung cancer. Study information: Patients showed objective responses in roughly 18% of cases and disease control in roughly 34%. Study-level findings and limits: TCR clones originating in tumors grew in number in blood after radiotherapy plus ipilimumab.

The protocol was immunoSEQ multiplex PCR, while the TCRdb copy is restricted to in-frame clones and leaves out a portion. The data contain around 55,000 clones, 70% to 85% of them singletons. Turning to this clone: The target antigen is unknown.

Patients in the study, people with chemo-refractory metastatic non-small-cell lung cancer, received focal radiation plus ipilimumab CTLA-4 blockade. The V end lost 0 bases, the J end lost 7 bases, and 10 bases lay between the germline ends. Germline loops: CDR1 SGHNT, CDR2 YYREEE (reference sequence). The CDR3 is 13 amino acids. This clonotype was obtained from a human donor with non-small cell lung cancer whose response to radiotherapy plus ipilimumab could not be evaluated. V usage is TRBV5-4 and J usage is TRBJ1-2; D gene ambiguous. Specimen: peripheral blood, collected from a patient treated with radiotherapy plus ipilimumab. CDR3 in DNA: TGTGCCAGCAGCTTGGCCGGTGCGGTTGGCTACACCTTC. Translating gives CASSLAGAVGYTF.